This TCR beta chain was recorded in a study of blood T cell repertoires in COVID-19. The overall study: Researchers got acute and convalescent COVID-19 samples from the United States, Italy and Spain. Nucleic acid was either cDNA or gDNA, and it came from T cells, B-cell-depleted T cells, or PBMCs.

This clone has more than one count but fewer than ten. Only in-frame clones appear in the TCRdb table, and some are missing; sequencing was by immunoSEQ multiplex PCR. The data contain about 180,000 clones, less than 90% of them seen just once; the ten biggest clones take up 6% to 8%. Germline V gene sequence: CDR1 MNHEY, CDR2 SVGAGI. Trimming removed 5 bases from V and 4 bases from J; junction bases left unmatched: 3. The CDR3 sequence is 14 residues long. This receptor was taken from a woman in her 70s with COVID-19, enrolled during active disease. This chain connects TRBV6-5 to TRBJ2-1; 9 nucleotides agree with TRBD1. The source material was peripheral blood. CDR3 bases: TGTGCCAGCAGTATTGGGACAGGGTACAATGAGCAGTTCTTC. It encodes CASSIGTGYNEQFF.